These 24 T cell receptor beta chains were sequenced from one sample in a study of neurological immune-mediated disorders. TCRdb processed the 5' RACE reads anew with MiXCR; each CDR3 protein has one entry. The data contain some 15,000 distinct CDR3 sequences, 10% of them seen just once; the ten biggest clones take up about 25%. The sample consisted of PBMCs. The source is a woman aged 40 to 49 in good health.

This clonotype has a count of ten or more. The rearrangement links TRBV6-6 to TRBJ2-1; no clear D. Deletions cut 6 bases from V and 5 bases from J, with 8 bases between. This CDR3 spans 12 amino acids. Germline lookup yields CDR1 MNHNY and CDR2 SVGAGI (reference sequence). CDR3 region: CASSRLNNEQFF. The CDR3 DNA reads as TGTGCCAGCAGCCGGCTTAACAATGAGCAGTTCTTC.

This clonotype was detected ten times or more. The chain joins TRBV6-1 to TRBJ2-1; 13 bases are shared with TRBD2. Germline-derived CDR1 and CDR2 are MNHNS and SASEGT. This CDR3 is 17 amino acids long. Germline trimming cut 10 bases from V and 0 bases from J; bases unmatched to any gene: 9. CDR3 residues: CAIAGLAGFSSYNEQFF. The CDR3 DNA reads TGTGCCATCGCGGGACTAGCGGGATTCAGCTCCTACAATGAGCAGTTCTTC.

This clonotype has a count of ten or more. The CDR3 protein is CSARGTGFEYEQYF. CDR3 bases: TGCAGTGCTAGGGGGACAGGGTTTGAATACGAGCAGTACTTC. This chain uses TRBV20-1 with TRBJ2-7; 9 bases fit TRBD1. The CDR3 has 14 amino acids. Germline V gene sequence: CDR1 DFQATT, CDR2 SNEGSKA (reference sequence). V was pared by 3 bases and J by 4 bases, with 7 bases of the junction left unmatched.

The table lists this clonotype with many counts. The chain couples TRBV7-2 to TRBJ2-7; D possibly matches TRBD1 or TRBD2 (5 bases each). The germline V and J ends were trimmed by 3 bases and 3 bases, with 12 bases remaining between them. The CDR3 is 14 residues long. Germline V gene sequence: CDR1 SGHTA, CDR2 FQGNSA. The CDR3 nucleotides are TGTGCCAGCAGCTTCGGGGCAGGGCTCTACGAGCAGTACTTC. It is translated as CASSFGAGLYEQYF.

This clonotype was observed at least ten times. V gene TRBV15 combines with J gene TRBJ1-2, with D perhaps matching TRBD1 (6 bases). CDR1 LNHNV and CDR2 YYDKDF come from the germline V gene (reference sequence). The CDR3 length is 13 residues. V was pared by 4 bases and J by 5 bases, with 11 bases between. As DNA, the CDR3 is TGTGCCACCAGCATAGAGACAGGTTATGGCTACACCTTC. Encoded protein: CATSIETGYGYTF.

This clonotype was seen ten or more times. The CDR3 sequence: CASSFAESTDTQYF. The CDR3 coding sequence is TGCGCCAGCAGCTTCGCGGAAAGCACAGATACGCAGTATTTT. This chain links TRBV5-1 with TRBJ2-3; D remains unclear. CDR1 and CDR2 from the germline V gene are SGHRS and YFSETQ. V was cut by 2 bases and J by 0 bases, with 7 bases left in between. The CDR3 covers 14 residues.

This clonotype was seen ten or more times. This chain links TRBV3-1 with TRBJ2-7, with D tentatively TRBD1 or TRBD2 (5 bases each). This CDR3 region has 18 residues. Trimming stripped 5 bases from V and 3 bases from J, with 26 bases between. In germline, CDR1 is LGHDT, CDR2 YNNKEL (reference sequence). The CDR3 loop is CASSSRILGTYRGYEQYF. Written as DNA, the CDR3 is TGTGCCAGCAGCTCACGGATTTTAGGGACGTACCGGGGCTACGAGCAGTACTTC.

The CDR3 loop reads CASSPQTGVRTGELFF. For the CDR3, the DNA is TGTGCCAGCAGCCCGCAAACAGGGGTCAGAACCGGGGAGCTGTTTTTT. The chain is built from TRBV7-2 and TRBJ2-2, with 7 positions matching TRBD1. Trimming removed 5 bases from V and 5 bases from J; junction bases left unmatched: 11. Germline assignment: CDR1 SGHTA and CDR2 FQGNSA. The CDR3 covers 16 residues.

The V gene is TRBV6-1, the J gene TRBJ2-1, with 8 positions matching TRBD2. Germline V gene lookup returns CDR1 MNHNS and CDR2 SASEGT. This CDR3 has 17 residues. J lost 0 bases, V lost 0 bases, and 4 bases had no gene match. The CDR3 sequence: CASSEALSGGSYNEQFF. CDR3 in DNA: TGTGCCAGCAGTGAAGCGCTCAGCGGGGGCTCCTACAATGAGCAGTTCTTC.

Many counts were recorded for this clonotype. The chain couples TRBV6-1 to TRBJ2-7; TRBD1 agrees at 10 bases. In germline, CDR1 is MNHNS, CDR2 SASEGT. This CDR3 region has 17 residues. J gave up 1 base and V 3 bases, and 9 bases lay outside the gene matches. CDR3 DNA: TGTGCCAGCAGTGACCGGGACAGGGGTATTATTTCCTACGAGCAGTACTTC. Its protein is CASSDRDRGIISYEQYF.

This clonotype was detected many times. The chain joins TRBV27 to TRBJ2-7; D uncertain. Per the germline V gene, CDR1 is MNHEY and CDR2 is SMNVEV (reference sequence). The CDR3 runs 14 residues. Between the trimmed V and J ends, which lost 5 bases and 3 bases, there was a span of 14 bases. The CDR3 DNA sequence: TGTGCCAGCAGTCCATCCGATGGGGTCTACGAGCAGTACTTC. This codes for CASSPSDGVYEQYF.

This clonotype was seen repeatedly, ten times or more. The V call is TRBV20-1, the J call TRBJ1-3; 9 positions match TRBD1. The CDR3 totals 14 residues. Germline lookup yields CDR1 DFQATT and CDR2 SNEGSKA (reference sequence). Trimming at V came to 6 bases and at J to 1 base, leaving 4 bases not matched to a gene. Written as DNA, the CDR3 is TGCAGTGCAGAGGACAGGGGTTCTGGAAACACCATATATTTT. It yields the protein CSAEDRGSGNTIYF.

This clonotype was observed many times. This chain joins TRBV20-1 and TRBJ1-2, with no clear D. V dropped 8 bases and J dropped 0 bases, with 10 bases sitting between them. The CDR3 has 12 amino acids. CDR1 is DFQATT and CDR2 is SNEGSKA in the germline V gene (reference sequence). This CDR3 is CSTIPPNYGYTF. CDR3 nucleotides: TGCAGTACCATTCCTCCTAACTATGGCTACACCTTC.

Ten or more counts support this clonotype. J is TRBJ2-7 and V is TRBV7-9, with TRBD1 as a possible D gene (6 bases). Germline V gene data show CDR1 as SEHNR and CDR2 as FQNEAQ (reference sequence). V was pared by 2 bases and J by 2 bases, with 10 bases between. The CDR3 spans 14 residues. CDR3 sequence reads: CASSLTGPTYEQYF. The CDR3 bases are TGTGCCAGCAGCTTAACAGGGCCCACCTACGAGCAGTACTTC.

The chain couples TRBV5-4 to TRBJ1-6, with 7 nucleotides matching TRBD1. The V segment lost 6 bases and the J segment 11 bases; nucleotides outside the gene matches: 8. This CDR3 has 13 residues. Per germline, CDR1 SGHNT and CDR2 YYREEE (reference sequence). In DNA, the CDR3 is TGTGCCAGCACGACAGGGACAATGGCACCCCTCCACTTT. It specifies CASTTGTMAPLHF.

Many counts were recorded for this clonotype. V is TRBV14 and J is TRBJ2-1; D is tentatively TRBD1 or TRBD2 (5 bases each). The germline V gene has CDR1 SGHDN and CDR2 FVKESK. The CDR3 runs 14 residues. V gave up 2 bases and J gave up 7 bases, with 12 bases separating them. CDR3 coding DNA: TGTGCCAGCAGCCAAAGTGGGGGTTGGAATGAGCAGTTCTTC. Translating it yields CASSQSGGWNEQFF.

This clonotype was observed many times. The V call is TRBV4-2, the J call TRBJ1-4; 10 positions agree with TRBD1. Germline V CDR1 and CDR2: LGHNA, YNFKEQ. The CDR3 length is 15 residues. Losses at the gene ends were 2 bases for V and 5 bases for J; bases not matched to a gene: 2. CDR3 region: CASSQPGQGNEKLFF. CDR3 DNA sequence: TGTGCCAGCAGCCAACCGGGACAGGGGAATGAAAAACTGTTTTTT.

This clonotype was counted at least ten times. The chain has TRBV6-1 and TRBJ1-2; D unresolved. Germline values: CDR1 MNHNS, CDR2 SASEGT. The CDR3 sequence is 14 residues long. Trimming took off 2 bases at V and 13 bases at J, with 20 bases between the two ends. CDR3 coding DNA: TGTGCCAGCAGTGAACTTCGCCTCGGCTCCGATCGCACCTTC. This gives the protein CASSELRLGSDRTF.

This clonotype was observed at least ten times. The chain is built from TRBV7-8 and TRBJ2-3, with a tentative D call TRBD1 (5 bases). The length of the CDR3 is 16 residues. V lost 2 bases and J 0 bases, leaving 12 bases between the germline ends. Looked up from germline, CDR1 is SGHVS and CDR2 is FQNEAQ. CDR3 sequence: CASSLWGTTSTDTQYF. CDR3 in DNA: TGTGCCAGCAGCTTATGGGGCACGACTAGCACAGATACGCAGTATTTT. Using reference TRBV7-8 and TRBJ2-3 for the parts outside the CDR3, the full variable domain is GAGVSQSPRYKVAKRGQDVALRCDPISGHVSLFWYQQALGQGPEFLTYFQNEAQLDKSGLPSDRFFAERPEGSVSTLKIQRTQQEDSAVYLCASSLWGTTSTDTQYFGPGTRLTVL.

The rearrangement uses TRBV9 and TRBJ2-1; no reliable D call. The CDR3 extends over 13 amino acids. V was shortened by 4 bases and J by 7 bases, with 12 bases between the two germline ends. Germline V CDR1 and CDR2: SGDLS, YYNGEE. The CDR3 loop reads CASSLSPRNEQFF. The CDR3 region has the DNA TGTGCCAGCAGCTTATCCCCTCGGAATGAGCAGTTCTTC.

This clonotype was picked up many times. The rearrangement links TRBV7-3 to TRBJ2-4; 7 nucleotides match TRBD1. The CDR3 runs 15 residues. Germline CDR1 SGHTA, CDR2 FQGTGA. V lost 2 bases to trimming and J lost 7 bases; unmatched junction nucleotides: 8. Here the CDR3 reads CASSLYGGQLNIQYF. Written as DNA, the CDR3 is TGTGCCAGCAGCTTATATGGGGGACAGTTGAACATTCAGTACTTC.

This clonotype was seen ten or more times. The rearrangement joins TRBV5-4 to TRBJ2-2; 7 bases are shared with TRBD2. CDR1 is SGHNT and CDR2 is YYREEE in the germline V gene (reference sequence). With 4 bases clipped from V and 3 bases from J, the junction kept 9 bases outside the gene matches. The CDR3 has 16 amino acids. In DNA form, the CDR3 reads TGTGCCAGCAGCCCCTCCGGCGGGGGTTACACCGGGGAGCTGTTTTTT. This codes for CASSPSGGGYTGELFF.

This clonotype was seen once. The V gene is TRBV27, the J gene TRBJ2-3; D gene uncertain. Trimming removed 1 base at V and 3 bases at J, with 5 bases between. The CDR3 is 13 amino acids. The germline CDR1 and CDR2 sequences are MNHEY and SMNVEV (reference sequence). CDR3 protein: CASSLYRTDTQYF. CDR3 in DNA: TGTGCCAGCAGTTTATACAGAACAGATACGCAGTATTTT.

This clonotype came up many times. This chain links TRBV7-2 with TRBJ2-1, with TRBD2 identical over 10 bases. Per germline, CDR1 SGHTA and CDR2 FQGNSA. The junction had 5 bases not matched to a gene; V was cut back by 8 bases and J by 7 bases. The CDR3 has 13 amino acids. CDR3 DNA sequence: TGTGCCAGCGAGCGGGGGGGCCGGAATGAGCAGTTCTTC. Its translation: CASERGGRNEQFF. The whole variable domain, filled in from reference TRBV7-2 and TRBJ2-1, reads GAGVSQSPSNKVTEKGKDVELRCDPISGHTALYWYRQSLGQGLEFLIYFQGNSAPDKSGLPSDRFSAERTGGSVSTLTIQRTQQEDSAVYLCASERGGRNEQFFGPGTRLTVL.